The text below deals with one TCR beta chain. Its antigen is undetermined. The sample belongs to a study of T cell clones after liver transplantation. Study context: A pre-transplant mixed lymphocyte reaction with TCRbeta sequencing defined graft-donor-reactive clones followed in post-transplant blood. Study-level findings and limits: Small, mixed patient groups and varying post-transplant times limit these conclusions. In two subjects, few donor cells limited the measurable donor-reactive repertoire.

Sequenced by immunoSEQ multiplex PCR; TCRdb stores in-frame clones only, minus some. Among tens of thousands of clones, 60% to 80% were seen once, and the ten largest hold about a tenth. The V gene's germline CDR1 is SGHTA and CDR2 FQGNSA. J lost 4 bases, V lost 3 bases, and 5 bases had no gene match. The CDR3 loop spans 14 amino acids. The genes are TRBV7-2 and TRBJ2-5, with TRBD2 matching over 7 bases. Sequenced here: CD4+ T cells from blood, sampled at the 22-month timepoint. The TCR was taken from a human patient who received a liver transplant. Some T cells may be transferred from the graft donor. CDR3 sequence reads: CASSFQRGGETQYF. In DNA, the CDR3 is TGTGCCAGCAGCTTCCAGCGGGGAGGAGAGACCCAGTACTTC.